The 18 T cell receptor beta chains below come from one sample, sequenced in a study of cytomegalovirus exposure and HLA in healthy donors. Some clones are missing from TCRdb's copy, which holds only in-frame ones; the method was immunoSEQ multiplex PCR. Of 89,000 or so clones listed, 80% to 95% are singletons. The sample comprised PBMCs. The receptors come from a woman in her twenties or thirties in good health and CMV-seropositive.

CDR3 loop: CASSSTSGYEQYF. CDR3 bases: TGTGCCAGCAGCTCCACTAGCGGCTACGAGCAGTACTTC. J is TRBJ2-7 and V is TRBV7-2; 8 bases align to TRBD2. J was trimmed by 3 bases and V by 4 bases; bases with no gene match: 2. Germline assignment: CDR1 SGHTA and CDR2 FQGNSA. This CDR3 is 13 amino acids long.

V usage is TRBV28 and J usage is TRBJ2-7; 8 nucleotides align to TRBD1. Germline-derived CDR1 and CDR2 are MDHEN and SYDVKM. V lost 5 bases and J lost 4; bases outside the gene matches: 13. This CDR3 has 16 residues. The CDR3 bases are TGTGCCAGCAGTCCGCTCCGGGCAGGGGGCTTGTACGAGCAGTACTTC. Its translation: CASSPLRAGGLYEQYF.

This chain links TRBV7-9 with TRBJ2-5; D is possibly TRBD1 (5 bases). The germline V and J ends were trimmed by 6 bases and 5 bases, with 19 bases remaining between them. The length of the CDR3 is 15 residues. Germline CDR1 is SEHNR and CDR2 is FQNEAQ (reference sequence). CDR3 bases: TGTGCCAGCAGTATCGGGCAGGGTTTTAGGGAGACCCAGTACTTC. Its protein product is CASSIGQGFRETQYF.

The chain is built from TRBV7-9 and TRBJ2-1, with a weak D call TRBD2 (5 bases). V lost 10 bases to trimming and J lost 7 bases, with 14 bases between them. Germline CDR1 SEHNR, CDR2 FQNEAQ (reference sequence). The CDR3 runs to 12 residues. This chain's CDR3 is CATPQSGNEQFF. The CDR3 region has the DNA TGTGCCACCCCCCAAAGCGGTAATGAGCAGTTCTTC.

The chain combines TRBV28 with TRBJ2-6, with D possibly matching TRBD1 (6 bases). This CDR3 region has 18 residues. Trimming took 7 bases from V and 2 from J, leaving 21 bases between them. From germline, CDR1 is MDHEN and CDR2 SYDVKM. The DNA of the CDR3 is TGTGCCAGCAAAGAACAGGGAGTATCAACTGCTGGGGCCAACGTCCTGACTTTC. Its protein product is CASKEQGVSTAGANVLTF.

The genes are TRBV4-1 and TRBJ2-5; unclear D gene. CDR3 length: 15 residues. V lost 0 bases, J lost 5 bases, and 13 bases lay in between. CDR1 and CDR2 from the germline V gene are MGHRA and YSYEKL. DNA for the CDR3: TGCGCCAGCAGCCAAGACGCGTCCGGGTCGGAGACCCAGTACTTC. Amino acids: CASSQDASGSETQYF.

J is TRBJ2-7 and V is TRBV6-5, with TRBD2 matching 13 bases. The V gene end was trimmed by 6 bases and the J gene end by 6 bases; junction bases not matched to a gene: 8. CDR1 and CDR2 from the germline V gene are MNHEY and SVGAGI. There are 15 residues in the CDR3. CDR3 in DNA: TGTGCCAGCAGCGGGGGGACTAGCGGGACTCGCGAGCAGTACTTC. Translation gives CASSGGTSGTREQYF.

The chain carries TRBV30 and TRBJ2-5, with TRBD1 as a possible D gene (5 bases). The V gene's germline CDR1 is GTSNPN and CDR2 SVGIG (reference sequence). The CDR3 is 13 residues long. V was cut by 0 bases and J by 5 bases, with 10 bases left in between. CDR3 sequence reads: CAWSVRSGETQYF. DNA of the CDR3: TGTGCCTGGAGTGTACGATCAGGGGAGACCCAGTACTTC. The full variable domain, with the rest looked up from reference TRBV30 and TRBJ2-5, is SQTIHQWPATLVQPVGSPLSLECTVEGTSNPNLYWYRQAAGRGLQLLFYSVGIGQISSEVPQNLSASRPQDRQFILSSKKLLLSDSGFYLCAWSVRSGETQYFGPGTRLLVL.

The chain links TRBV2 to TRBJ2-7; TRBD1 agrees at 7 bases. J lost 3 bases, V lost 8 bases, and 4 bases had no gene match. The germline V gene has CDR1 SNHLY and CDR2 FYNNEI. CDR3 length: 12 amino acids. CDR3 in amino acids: CASGGQLYEQYF. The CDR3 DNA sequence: TGTGCCAGCGGGGGACAGCTCTACGAGCAGTACTTC.

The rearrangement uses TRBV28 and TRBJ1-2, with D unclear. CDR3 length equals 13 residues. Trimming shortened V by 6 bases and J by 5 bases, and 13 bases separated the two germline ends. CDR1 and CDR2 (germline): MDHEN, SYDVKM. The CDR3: CASSLAGDYGYTF. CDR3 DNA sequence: TGTGCCAGCAGCCTTGCCGGGGATTATGGCTACACCTTC.

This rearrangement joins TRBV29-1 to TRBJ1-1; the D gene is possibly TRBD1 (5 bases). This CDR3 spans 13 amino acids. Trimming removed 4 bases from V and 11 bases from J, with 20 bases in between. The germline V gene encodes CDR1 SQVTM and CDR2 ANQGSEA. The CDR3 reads CSVVSTGTLAAFF. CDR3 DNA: TGCAGCGTTGTCTCAACAGGTACCCTTGCTGCTTTCTTT.

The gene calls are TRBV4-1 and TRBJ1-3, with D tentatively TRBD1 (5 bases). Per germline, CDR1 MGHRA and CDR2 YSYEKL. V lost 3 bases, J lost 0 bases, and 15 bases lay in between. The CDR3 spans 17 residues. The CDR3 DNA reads TGCGCCAGCAGCCAGGAGGGAACAGGCTACTCTGGAAACACCATATATTTT. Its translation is CASSQEGTGYSGNTIYF.

The CDR3 is CASSRGYWNQETQYF. The DNA of the CDR3 is TGTGCCAGCAGCCGAGGGTACTGGAACCAAGAGACCCAGTACTTC. The chain couples TRBV28 to TRBJ2-5, with D possibly matching TRBD2 (5 bases). V was clipped by 6 bases and J by 0 bases, with 14 bases between them. The germline gives CDR1 MDHEN, CDR2 SYDVKM. The CDR3 has 15 residues.

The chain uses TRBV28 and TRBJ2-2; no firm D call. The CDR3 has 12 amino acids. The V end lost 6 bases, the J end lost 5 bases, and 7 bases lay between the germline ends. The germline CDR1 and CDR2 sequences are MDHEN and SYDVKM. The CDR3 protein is CASSLQTGELFF. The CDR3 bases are TGTGCCAGCAGCCTACAGACCGGGGAGCTGTTTTTT.

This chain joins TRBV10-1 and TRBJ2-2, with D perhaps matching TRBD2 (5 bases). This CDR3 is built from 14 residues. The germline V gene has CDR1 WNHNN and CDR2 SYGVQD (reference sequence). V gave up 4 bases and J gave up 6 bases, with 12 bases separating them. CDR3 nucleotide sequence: TGCGCCAGCAGTGCCGGGCGGGTTGCCGGGGAGCTGTTTTTT. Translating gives CASSAGRVAGELFF.

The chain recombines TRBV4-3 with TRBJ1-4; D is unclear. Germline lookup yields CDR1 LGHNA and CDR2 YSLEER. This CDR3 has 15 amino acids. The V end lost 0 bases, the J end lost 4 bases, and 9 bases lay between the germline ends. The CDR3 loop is CASSQDAGNNEKLFF. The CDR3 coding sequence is TGCGCCAGCAGCCAAGATGCGGGAAATAATGAAAAACTGTTTTTT.

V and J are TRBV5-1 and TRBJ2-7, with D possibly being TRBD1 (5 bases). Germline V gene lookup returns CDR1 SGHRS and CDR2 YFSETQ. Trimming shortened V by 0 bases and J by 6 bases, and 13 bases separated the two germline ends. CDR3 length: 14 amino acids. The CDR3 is CASSLDGQGLEQYF. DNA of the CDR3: TGCGCCAGCAGCTTGGACGGGCAGGGCCTCGAGCAGTACTTC. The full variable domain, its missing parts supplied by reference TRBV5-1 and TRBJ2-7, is KAGVTQTPRYLIKTRGQQVTLSCSPISGHRSVSWYQQTPGQGLQFLFEYFSETQRNKGNFPGRFSGRQFSNSRSEMNVSTLELGDSALYLCASSLDGQGLEQYFGPGTRLTVT.

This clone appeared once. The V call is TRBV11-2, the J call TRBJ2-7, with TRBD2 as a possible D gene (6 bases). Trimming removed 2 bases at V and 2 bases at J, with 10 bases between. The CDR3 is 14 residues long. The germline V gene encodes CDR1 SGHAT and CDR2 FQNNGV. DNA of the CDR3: TGTGCCAGCAGCTTAAGGGGAGGACCCTACGAGCAGTACTTC. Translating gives CASSLRGGPYEQYF.